This T cell receptor beta chain is from a study of regulatory T cells in long-lasting Graves disease. Sequencing libraries for TCR beta were prepared with iRepertoire HTBI primers and Arm-PCR of CDR3 regions. One entry per CDR3 protein results from TCRdb running MiXCR on the multiplex PCR reads. Of a few hundred thousand distinct CDR3 sequences in the sample, roughly 25% were seen once. Described time point: persistent/refractory GD, antithyroid drugs over 5 years with positive TRAb. PBMC-derived RNA was used for the TCR library. Trimming left V 5 bases short and J 2 bases short, with 13 bases between. The CDR3 runs to 14 residues. CDR1 and CDR2 (germline): SNHLY, FYNNEI. This clonotype appeared many times.

This TCR derives from a woman aged 40 to 50 with Graves disease. Sequencing was performed on peripheral blood mononuclear cells (PBMCs), taken when the disease was refractory, from a patient treated with antithyroid drugs. V gene TRBV2 combines with J gene TRBJ2-7, with D tentatively TRBD2 (6 bases). CDR3 nucleotide sequence: TGTGCCAGCAGTCTTCGGGAGAGGCCCTACGAGCAGTACTTC. It encodes CASSLRERPYEQYF.